Following are 27 T cell receptor beta chains from one sample sequenced in a study of glioma-infiltrating T cells. Using RNA template, CDR3s of TCR alpha and beta were amplified with iRepertoire arm-PCR. Each CDR3 protein is one row after TCRdb ran MiXCR on the multiplex PCR reads. The sample includes approximately 120,000 distinct CDR3 sequences, roughly 24% seen only once; the top ten take 15%. Input material: glioma tissue, nonneoplastic brain tissue, or PBMCs (not recorded which). The receptors derive from a human donor with low-grade glioma or glioblastoma, undergoing nonglioma brain surgery, or in good health (not recorded which).

A remark on this clonotype: A much larger clonotype is one base distant, so this may be a read error. This chain links TRBV12-3 or TRBV12-4 with TRBJ2-7, with 13 positions matching TRBD2. The CDR3 consists of 15 residues. J lost 3 bases, V lost 5 bases, and 4 bases had no gene match. CDR3 sequence reads: CASSPGTSGIYEQYF. The CDR3 DNA is TGTGCCAGCAGTCCCGGGACTAGCGGGATCTACGAGCAGTACTTC.

This clonotype has at least ten counts. As DNA, the CDR3 is TGTGCCAGCAGTTCCCCCCCAGAGGACGACGAGCAGTACTTC. Its protein product is CASSSPPEDDEQYF. The J gene is TRBJ2-7, the V gene TRBV28; D ambiguous. The CDR3 spans 14 residues. In germline, CDR1 is MDHEN, CDR2 SYDVKM. Trimming shortened V by 4 bases and J by 5 bases, and 15 bases separated the two germline ends. Full variable domain (remainder filled in from reference TRBV28 and TRBJ2-7): DVKVTQSSRYLVKRTGEKVFLECVQDMDHENMFWYRQDPGLGLRLIYFSYDVKMKEKGDIPEGYSVSREKKERFSLILESASTNQTSMYLCASSSPPEDDEQYFGPGTRLTVT.

This clonotype was counted ten times or more. The rearrangement links TRBV19 to TRBJ1-5, with 8 positions matching TRBD1. Germline V gene sequence: CDR1 LNHDA, CDR2 SQIVND (reference sequence). The V gene end was trimmed by 5 bases and the J gene end by 4 bases; junction bases not matched to a gene: 10. This CDR3 spans 16 amino acids. The CDR3: CASSLTGELGNQPQHF. The DNA of the CDR3 is TGTGCCAGTAGTCTGACAGGGGAACTTGGGAATCAGCCCCAGCATTTT.

In its sample, this clonotype was seen many times. One junction end disagrees with the germline gene, perhaps due to a read error. J is TRBJ2-7 and V is TRBV3-1; 11 bases align to TRBD2. Germline assignment: CDR1 LGHDT and CDR2 YNNKEL (reference sequence). The CDR3 has 16 amino acids. CDR3 amino acids: CASSQGILAGAYEQYF. As DNA, the CDR3 is TGTGCCAGCAGTCAAGGGATACTAGCGGGAGCCTACGAGCAGTACTTC.

Comments on this clonotype: A much larger clone lies one base from this, so it may be a read error. The chain is built from TRBV24-1 and TRBJ2-1, with TRBD1 identical over 8 bases. The CDR3 length is 15 residues. Germline CDR1 is KGHDR and CDR2 is SFDVKD. V shed 3 bases, J shed 6 bases, and the junction held 6 bases outside the gene matches. CDR3 in DNA: TGTGCCACCAGTGATCCGACAGGGGCTGCCAATGAGCAGTTCTTC. This gives the protein CATSDPTGAANEQFF.

This clonotype was seen repeatedly, ten times or more. The chain has TRBV4-3 and TRBJ2-5, with D perhaps TRBD2 (5 bases). Germline loops: CDR1 LGHNA, CDR2 YSLEER. V was shortened by 0 bases and J by 5 bases, with 13 bases between the two germline ends. This CDR3 is built from 15 residues. The CDR3 region has the DNA TGCGCCAGCAGCCAAGATCGAACGGGAAGCGAGACCCAGTACTTC. Its translation: CASSQDRTGSETQYF.

As to this clonotype: This clone may be a read error of a much larger clone one base away. This chain joins TRBV20-1 and TRBJ1-6; unclear D gene. The CDR3 length is 16 residues. The germline gives CDR1 DFQATT, CDR2 SNEGSKA (reference sequence). Here the CDR3 reads CSARRAGSAYNSPLQF. CDR3 coding DNA: TGCAGTGCTAGACGGGCGGGGTCTGCCTATAATTCACCCCTCCAGTTT.

The V and J genes are TRBV27 and TRBJ1-1; D unclear. The CDR3 covers 15 residues. The germline gives CDR1 MNHEY, CDR2 SMNVEV (reference sequence). In nucleotides, the CDR3 is TGTGTCGGCAGTTTATCGGTGGCGGCGAACACTGAAGCTTTCTTT. Translated: CVGSLSVAANTEAFF.

This clonotype occurred a few times. The J gene is TRBJ1-1, the V gene TRBV18, with 7 bases lining up with TRBD1. CDR1 and CDR2 (germline): KGHSH, LQKENI. This CDR3 spans 14 amino acids. V lost 5 bases to trimming and J lost 0 bases; unmatched junction nucleotides: 3. The CDR3 DNA is TGTGCCAGCTCAGTGGGACAGCTGAACACTGAAGCTTTCTTT. Translating it yields CASSVGQLNTEAFF.

This sequence joins TRBV6-2 or TRBV6-3 and TRBJ2-5, with 11 bases matching TRBD2. V lost 2 bases, J lost 3 bases, and 5 bases stayed unmatched. The length of the CDR3 is 16 residues. Germline V gives CDR1 MNHEY, CDR2 SVGEGT. The CDR3 DNA reads as TGTGCCAGCAGTTACGCTGAACTAGCGGGAGAAGAGACCCAGTACTTC. Translating gives CASSYAELAGEETQYF.

This clonotype showed up many times. This rearrangement joins TRBV3-1 to TRBJ1-1, with D perhaps matching TRBD1 (6 bases). Germline V gene lookup returns CDR1 LGHDT and CDR2 YNNKEL (reference sequence). V was pared by 2 bases and J by 6 bases, with 13 bases between. This CDR3 has 14 residues. CDR3 protein: CASSQTGQSSEAFF. CDR3 sequence (DNA): TGTGCCAGCAGCCAAACAGGGCAATCGTCTGAAGCTTTCTTT.

This clonotype occurred a few times. The chain carries TRBV5-1 and TRBJ2-1; no firm D call. The CDR3 is 12 amino acids. Germline CDR1 and CDR2: SGHRS and YFSETQ. Trimming removed 2 bases from V and 8 bases from J, with 8 bases in between. The CDR3 protein is CASSFGGHEQFF. DNA of the CDR3: TGCGCCAGCAGCTTCGGTGGGCATGAGCAGTTCTTC.

This rearrangement joins TRBV5-1 to TRBJ2-5, with a possible D match to TRBD2 (5 bases). CDR3 length: 13 residues. The V gene's germline CDR1 is SGHRS and CDR2 YFSETQ. Trimming cost V 5 bases and J 2 bases, with 10 bases left between them. The CDR3 DNA reads TGCGCCAGCAGGGAAGCGGCGCAAGAGACCCAGTACTTC. It specifies CASREAAQETQYF.

This chain connects TRBV9 to TRBJ1-3; D not certain. The CDR3 contains 15 residues. Germline CDR1 SGDLS, CDR2 YYNGEE. V lost 2 bases to trimming and J lost 0 bases, with 9 bases between them. The CDR3 nucleotides are TGTGCCAGCAGCGTTTCAGTGGGCTCTGGAAACACCATATATTTT. Its translation is CASSVSVGSGNTIYF.

A remark on this clonotype: A read error is possible here, since a much larger clone lies one base away. The chain has TRBV4-1 and TRBJ1-5; no clear D gene. The length of the CDR3 is 16 residues. Germline lookup yields CDR1 MGHRA and CDR2 YSYEKL. The V end lost 0 bases, the J end lost 3 bases, and 12 bases lay between the germline ends. In DNA, the CDR3 is TGCGCCAGCAGCCAAGATGTAGGCAGTTTCAATCAGCCCCAGCATTTT. This codes for CASSQDVGSFNQPQHF.

The table lists this clonotype with many counts. The V gene is TRBV18, the J gene TRBJ2-7; no clear D gene. Per germline, CDR1 KGHSH and CDR2 LQKENI. V shed 4 bases and J shed 2 bases, with 12 bases lying between them. This CDR3 has 14 amino acids. The CDR3 loop reads CASSRDNPPYEQYF. CDR3 DNA: TGTGCCAGCTCACGAGACAATCCCCCCTACGAGCAGTACTTC. Full variable domain (missing parts from reference TRBV18 and TRBJ2-7): NAGVMQNPRHLVRRRGQEARLRCSPMKGHSHVYWYRQLPEEGLKFMVYLQKENIIDESGMPKERFSAEFPKEGPSILRIQQVVRGDSAAYFCASSRDNPPYEQYFGPGTRLTVT.

As DNA, the CDR3 is TGTGCCAGCAGCGTGGGCACAGATACGCAGTATTTT. Translated: CASSVGTDTQYF. This sequence joins TRBV9 and TRBJ2-3; D gene unclear. Between the trimmed V and J ends, which lost 2 bases and 1 base, there was a span of 2 bases. The germline gives CDR1 SGDLS, CDR2 YYNGEE. The CDR3 is 12 residues long.

There are many counts of this clonotype. V is TRBV12-3 or TRBV12-4 and J is TRBJ1-5, with no clear D. Trimming shortened V by 3 bases and J by 5 bases, and 5 bases separated the two germline ends. The CDR3 is made up of 12 amino acids. Here the CDR3 DNA reads TGTGCCAGCAGTTTCCGAGATCAGCCCCAGCATTTT. It encodes CASSFRDQPQHF.

This rearrangement joins TRBV19 to TRBJ2-1; D call uncertain. Germline V lookup: CDR1 LNHDA, CDR2 SQIVND (reference sequence). The CDR3 has 15 residues. V lost 5 bases and J 4 bases, leaving 15 bases between the germline ends. The DNA for the CDR3 is TGTGCCAGTAGTGAACGGGCGTCAATTTACAATGAGCAGTTCTTC. This gives the protein CASSERASIYNEQFF.

This sequence joins TRBV7-3 and TRBJ1-5, with 8 bases aligning to TRBD1. The junction had 15 bases not matched to a gene; V was cut back by 5 bases and J by 3 bases. The V gene's germline CDR1 is SGHTA and CDR2 FQGTGA. The CDR3 is 18 residues long. The CDR3 reads CASSRGTGPSRFNQPQHF. DNA for the CDR3: TGTGCCAGCAGCCGCGGGACAGGCCCGTCCCGATTCAATCAGCCCCAGCATTTT. Looking up the rest from reference TRBV7-3 and TRBJ1-5 gives the full variable domain: GAGVSQTPSNKVTEKGKYVELRCDPISGHTALYWYRQSLGQGPEFLIYFQGTGAADDSGLPNDRFFAVRPEGSVSTLKIQRTERGDSAVYLCASSRGTGPSRFNQPQHFGDGTRLSIL.

J is TRBJ2-5 and V is TRBV27, with TRBD1 as a possible D gene (6 bases). The DNA matches TRBJ2-7 better at its end, which makes the J call doubtful. CDR1 and CDR2 from the germline V gene are MNHEY and SMNVEV (reference sequence). The CDR3 loop spans 13 amino acids. The CDR3, as DNA: TGTGCCAGCAGTTACTACACAGGGTTCGAGCAGTACTTC. This encodes CASSYYTGFEQYF.

The J gene is TRBJ1-2, the V gene TRBV20-1; D gene uncertain. The CDR3 length is 16 residues. Germline CDR1 DFQATT, CDR2 SNEGSKA (reference sequence). Trimming shortened V by 2 bases and J by 6 bases, and 22 bases separated the two germline ends. CDR3 amino acids: CSARCPDASFLHGYTF. As DNA, the CDR3 is TGCAGTGCTAGATGTCCGGACGCCTCCTTTCTCCATGGCTACACCTTC.

This clonotype was recorded many times. CDR3 in amino acids: CASTSGPTNTQYF. DNA of the CDR3: TGTGCCTCTACTAGCGGGCCCACGAATACGCAGTATTTT. The rearrangement uses TRBV28 and TRBJ2-3, with 9 bases identical to TRBD2. The ends lost 11 bases at V and 7 bases at J; junction bases unmatched: 10. Germline V lookup: CDR1 MDHEN, CDR2 SYDVKM. CDR3 length: 13 amino acids.

The chain joins TRBV9 to TRBJ2-2; 7 bases are a match to TRBD2. V lost 4 bases to trimming and J lost 6 bases; unmatched junction nucleotides: 12. Germline CDR1 is SGDLS and CDR2 is YYNGEE. The CDR3 has 16 amino acids. CDR3 nucleotides: TGTGCCAGCAGCTCGCGGCCCGGGGGGACCTCCGGGGAGCTGTTTTTT. This codes for CASSSRPGGTSGELFF.

This clonotype showed up many times. This chain uses TRBV27 with TRBJ2-2; D unresolved. Trimming removed 3 bases from V and 0 bases from J, with 8 bases in between. Germline CDR1 and CDR2: MNHEY and SMNVEV (reference sequence). This CDR3 is built from 15 residues. The CDR3 protein is CASSFGFANTGELFF. The DNA of the CDR3 is TGTGCCAGCAGTTTCGGGTTCGCGAACACCGGGGAGCTGTTTTTT.

This clonotype was counted at least ten times. This sequence joins TRBV7-2 and TRBJ2-5; 8 positions agree with TRBD2. CDR3 length: 14 amino acids. Trimming at V came to 5 bases and at J to 5 bases, leaving 7 bases not matched to a gene. CDR1 SGHTA and CDR2 FQGNSA come from the germline V gene. The CDR3 bases are TGTGCCAGCAGCCCAAGAGCGGGAGACGAGACCCAGTACTTC. Translating it yields CASSPRAGDETQYF.

This clonotype was seen once. Sequence at one end of the junction differs from germline and may be a read error. This chain links TRBV20-1 with TRBJ2-7; D not certain. Germline values: CDR1 DFQATT, CDR2 SNEGSKA (reference sequence). The CDR3 loop spans 15 amino acids. The DNA of the CDR3 is TGCATTGCTATCATTCTAGAGATCCCCTCTTCCGAGCAGTACTTC. This sequence encodes CIAIILEIPSSEQYF.